The clone carrying this T cell receptor (beta chain) was seen a few times. About 100 million PBMCs per unsorted sample were used for genomic DNA. The assay was immunoSEQ multiplex PCR, and TCRdb's table has in-frame clones only and misses some. This table has about 490,000 clones, about three quarters appearing once. This sample stems from a study of shared clonotypes between healthy human individuals. Across the whole study: The donors, a couple of women and three men, were aged 18 to 49.

The CDR3 spans 14 residues. V was clipped by 4 bases and J by 5 bases; unmatched bases: 6. CDR1 is GTSNPN, CDR2 SVGIG, per germline (reference sequence). The chain couples TRBV30 to TRBJ2-5; the match to TRBD1 covers 11 bases. This sequence originates from a middle-aged woman in good health. Some clones in this sample may be carry-over from other donors' samples. Source material: PBMCs. The CDR3 is CAWTGQGALETQYF. The CDR3 DNA is TGTGCCTGGACTGGACAGGGGGCTTTGGAGACCCAGTACTTC.